This TCR beta chain was sequenced for a study of T cells in Graves' hyperthyroidism and ophthalmopathy. The CDR3 is made up of 15 amino acids. Germline CDR1 reads SGDLS; CDR2 reads YYNGEE. Trimming took 0 bases from V and 5 from J, leaving 12 bases between them. This clonotype was found a few times. Its target is not known. Study findings and constraints: The blood repertoire included most of the expanded thyroid clonotypes above 0.001. Through a model of 13 V-J features, ophthalmopathy was separated from stable hyperthyroidism.

RNA transcripts gave rise to amplified TCR beta CDR3 regions. The HTBI primer set served for first-round RT-PCR of the TCR CDR3. MiXCR, run by TCRdb on the multiplex PCR reads, gives a single entry per CDR3 protein. The profile shows 500,000 to 800,000 distinct CDR3 sequences, roughly 15% of them singletons. Clinical symptoms, serum thyroxine, TRAb, thyroid ultrasound and orbital computed tomography informed diagnoses. Fresh peripheral blood, about 10 ml of it, supplied the PBMCs. The sample was blood. The chain employs TRBV9 and TRBJ2-1; D is ambiguous. The source of this sequence is a woman aged 45-59 years with Graves' ophthalmopathy. The CDR3 sequence is CASSVVGSLDNEQFF. The CDR3 DNA sequence: TGTGCCAGCAGCGTAGTTGGTAGCCTGGACAATGAGCAGTTCTTC.